This TCR beta chain was observed in a study of CD8+CD57+ T cells in acquired aplastic anemia. Overall study results and limits: Common to patients and controls were twenty-nine CD8+ CDR3 sequences.

Both TCR beta VDJ combination and CDR3 sequence profiling were carried out. Genomic DNA was the template for this profiling. TCRdb independently ran MiXCR on the reads; one entry per CDR3 protein. The sample lists roughly 180,000 distinct CDR3 sequences, 46% occurring once. For this clonotype: Its antigen is undetermined.

Germline lookup yields CDR1 SNHLY and CDR2 FYNNEI. This CDR3 comprises 14 residues. Losses at the gene ends were 2 bases for V and 6 bases for J; bases not matched to a gene: 1. This chain joins TRBV2 and TRBJ2-1; 10 bases map to TRBD1. The source is a human donor in good health. The specimen sequenced was sorted CD4+, CD8+, or CD8+CD57+ T cells (not recorded which) from PBMCs. CDR3 in DNA: TGTGCCAGCAGTGAAAGGACAGGGGGCAATGAGCAGTTCTTC. Its protein product is CASSERTGGNEQFF.